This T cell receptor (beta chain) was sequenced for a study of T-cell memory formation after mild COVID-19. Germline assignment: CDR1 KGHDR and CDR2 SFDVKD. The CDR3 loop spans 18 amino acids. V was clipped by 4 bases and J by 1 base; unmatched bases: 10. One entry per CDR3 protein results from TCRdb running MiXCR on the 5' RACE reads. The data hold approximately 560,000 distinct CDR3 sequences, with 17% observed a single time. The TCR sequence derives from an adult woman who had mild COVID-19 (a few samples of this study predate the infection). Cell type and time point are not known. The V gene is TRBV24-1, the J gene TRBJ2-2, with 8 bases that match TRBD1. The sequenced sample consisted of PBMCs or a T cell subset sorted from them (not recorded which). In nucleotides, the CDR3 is TGTGCCACCAGTGACTCAACCCCCGGGACAGGGAACACCGGGGAGCTGTTTTTT. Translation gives CATSDSTPGTGNTGELFF.